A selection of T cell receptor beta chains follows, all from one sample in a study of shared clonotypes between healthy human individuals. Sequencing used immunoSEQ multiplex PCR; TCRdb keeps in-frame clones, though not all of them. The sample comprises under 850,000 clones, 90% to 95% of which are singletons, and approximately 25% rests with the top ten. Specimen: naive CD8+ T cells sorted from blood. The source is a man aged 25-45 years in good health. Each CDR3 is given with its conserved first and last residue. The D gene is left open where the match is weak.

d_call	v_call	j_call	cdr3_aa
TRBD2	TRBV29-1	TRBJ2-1	CSTSRGASGYNEQFF
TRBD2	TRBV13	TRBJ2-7	CASSLRTSGNYEQYF
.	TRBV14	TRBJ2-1	CASRKWGEDEQFF
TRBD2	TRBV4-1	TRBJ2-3	CASSQTSGSGADTQYF
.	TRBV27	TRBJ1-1	CASSIPGINTEAFF
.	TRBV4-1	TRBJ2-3	CASSHGGGAYRDTQYF
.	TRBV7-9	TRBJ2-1	CASSLSGDEQFF
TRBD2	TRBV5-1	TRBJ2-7	CASSLGIAGSYEQYF
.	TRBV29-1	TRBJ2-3	CSVDDSVGVGDTQYF
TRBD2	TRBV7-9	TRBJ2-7	CASSLVAGATYEQYF
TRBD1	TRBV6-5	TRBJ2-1	CASTFGQGAQNEQFF
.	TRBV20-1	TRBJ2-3	CSATGPDTQYF
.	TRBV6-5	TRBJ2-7	CASSLGPYYEQYF
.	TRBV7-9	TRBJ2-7	CASSLVPAESSYEQYF